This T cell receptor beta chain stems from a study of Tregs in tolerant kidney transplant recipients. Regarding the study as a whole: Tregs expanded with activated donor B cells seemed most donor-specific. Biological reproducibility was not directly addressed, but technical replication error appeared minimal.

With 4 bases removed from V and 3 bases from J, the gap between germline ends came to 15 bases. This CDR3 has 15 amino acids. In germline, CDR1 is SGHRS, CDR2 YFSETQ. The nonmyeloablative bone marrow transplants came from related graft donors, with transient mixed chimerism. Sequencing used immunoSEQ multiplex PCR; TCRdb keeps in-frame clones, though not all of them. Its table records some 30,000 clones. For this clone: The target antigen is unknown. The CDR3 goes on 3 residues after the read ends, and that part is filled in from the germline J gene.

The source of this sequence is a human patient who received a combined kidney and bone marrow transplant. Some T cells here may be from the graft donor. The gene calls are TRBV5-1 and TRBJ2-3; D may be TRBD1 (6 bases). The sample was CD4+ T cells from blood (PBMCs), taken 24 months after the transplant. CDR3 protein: CASSTGQGRTDTQYF. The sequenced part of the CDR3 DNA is TGCGCCAGCAGCACGGGACAAGGACGGACAGATACG.